A single sample gave rise to the 17 T cell receptor beta chains below, sequenced in a study of cytomegalovirus exposure and HLA in healthy donors. The PCR was carried out with 60 Vbeta primers and 13 Jbeta primers. The protocol was immunoSEQ multiplex PCR, while the TCRdb copy is restricted to in-frame clones and leaves out a portion. The sample carries about 130,000 clones, more than 65% recorded once. The sample comprised PBMCs. The receptors were gathered from a man aged 50-59 years in good health and CMV-seronegative.

The V call is TRBV6-1, the J call TRBJ1-2; 10 nucleotides agree with TRBD1. Germline V lookup: CDR1 MNHNS, CDR2 SASEGT. The CDR3 is made up of 15 amino acids. J gave up 3 bases and V 1 base, and 2 bases lay outside the gene matches. CDR3 DNA sequence: TGTGCCAGCAGTGAAGTGGGGACAGGGGACTATGGCTACACCTTC. Its translation is CASSEVGTGDYGYTF.

The gene calls are TRBV6-1 and TRBJ2-6; no reliable D call. The ends were cut back, 6 bases at V and 0 bases at J, with 9 bases in the middle. The germline V gene encodes CDR1 MNHNS and CDR2 SASEGT. This CDR3 comprises 15 residues. CDR3 nucleotide sequence: TGTGCCAGCAGATCAGGTTTCTCTGGGGCCAACGTCCTGACTTTC. Translating it yields CASRSGFSGANVLTF.

This chain links TRBV5-1 with TRBJ1-3; 7 positions match TRBD1. The length of the CDR3 is 16 residues. V was pared by 4 bases and J by 2 bases, with 9 bases of the junction left unmatched. Germline values: CDR1 SGHRS, CDR2 YFSETQ. CDR3 residues: CASSGPDRLAGNTIYF. The CDR3 region has the DNA TGCGCCAGCAGCGGCCCGGACAGGCTGGCTGGAAACACCATATATTTT.

The CDR3 region has the DNA TGCGCCAGCAGGGGACAGGGGTTGGTCTATGGCTACACCTTC. It translates to CASRGQGLVYGYTF. The J gene is TRBJ1-2, the V gene TRBV10-2; 10 bases map to TRBD1. Germline values: CDR1 WSHSY, CDR2 SAAADI. Losses at the gene ends were 6 bases for V and 4 bases for J; bases not matched to a gene: 5. This CDR3 is 14 amino acids long.

CDR3 region: CASSWEQGSYEQYF. In nucleotides, the CDR3 is TGTGCCAGCAGTTGGGAACAGGGGAGCTACGAGCAGTACTTC. V usage is TRBV6-6 and J usage is TRBJ2-7; 7 nucleotides line up with TRBD1. CDR1 MNHNY and CDR2 SVGAGI come from the germline V gene (reference sequence). J was trimmed by 3 bases and V by 4 bases; bases with no gene match: 6. This CDR3 contains 14 residues.

The chain uses TRBV6-5 and TRBJ2-7; TRBD1 is a possible D gene (6 bases). V gave up 2 bases and J gave up 2 bases, with 10 bases separating them. The germline V gene encodes CDR1 MNHEY and CDR2 SVGAGI. The CDR3 spans 14 residues. CDR3 amino acids: CASSYGGITYEQYF. CDR3 in DNA: TGTGCCAGCAGTTACGGGGGCATAACCTACGAGCAGTACTTC.

This clone was observed a handful of times. V usage is TRBV5-1 and J usage is TRBJ1-4; 8 positions agree with TRBD1. Trimming cost V 0 bases and J 6 bases; bases outside gene matches: 4. The CDR3 is made up of 15 amino acids. Germline V lookup: CDR1 SGHRS, CDR2 YFSETQ. CDR3 sequence (DNA): TGCGCCAGCAGCTTGGCCGGGACAGGAGATGAAAAACTGTTTTTT. Translation: CASSLAGTGDEKLFF.

The CDR3 bases are TGTGCCAGTAGAGACGGACAGGGGACACGGGGGAATCAGCCCCAGCATTTT. It specifies CASRDGQGTRGNQPQHF. The rearrangement joins TRBV19 to TRBJ1-5, with 9 positions matching TRBD1. Germline V gene data show CDR1 as LNHDA and CDR2 as SQIVND (reference sequence). The CDR3 has 17 amino acids. Unmatched junction bases numbered 13, after V lost 6 bases and J lost 4 bases.

The V call is TRBV5-4, the J call TRBJ2-1, with 8 bases that match TRBD1. The CDR3 is 16 amino acids. Germline CDR1 SGHNT, CDR2 YYREEE (reference sequence). Trimming cost V 2 bases and J 6 bases; bases outside gene matches: 10. The CDR3 loop is CASSLSGTGPSNEQFF. The CDR3 DNA follows: TGTGCCAGCAGCTTATCAGGGACAGGCCCCTCCAATGAGCAGTTCTTC.

The chain carries TRBV5-6 and TRBJ1-6, with TRBD1 identical over 7 bases. The CDR3 covers 15 residues. Germline CDR1 is SGHDT and CDR2 is YYEEEE. The junction had 9 bases not matched to a gene; V was cut back by 5 bases and J by 7 bases. DNA for the CDR3: TGTGCCAGCAGTTCGTCCCAGGGGGGCAATTCACCCCTCCACTTT. The encoded protein is CASSSSQGGNSPLHF.

This chain links TRBV4-1 with TRBJ1-4, with D possibly TRBD1 on 5 matching bases. The length of the CDR3 is 15 residues. The V and J ends lost 0 bases and 10 bases respectively, with 15 bases between them. The V gene's germline CDR1 is MGHRA and CDR2 YSYEKL. As DNA, the CDR3 is TGCGCCAGCAGCCAAGATTTTGACAGTCGGCGAAAACTGTTTTTT. Translated, it gives CASSQDFDSRRKLFF.

This chain joins TRBV6-6 and TRBJ1-1; TRBD1 matches 7 bases. Trimming took 5 bases from V and 0 from J; bases not matched to a gene: 6. Germline V gives CDR1 MNHNY, CDR2 SVGAGI (reference sequence). The CDR3 runs to 15 residues. CDR3: CASSRDSRMNTEAFF. The CDR3 DNA sequence: TGTGCCAGCAGTCGGGACAGCAGAATGAACACTGAAGCTTTCTTT.

This clone was seen a few times. The chain employs TRBV5-4 and TRBJ2-3; TRBD2 matches at 7 bases. V was pared by 6 bases and J by 5 bases, with 12 bases of the junction left unmatched. This CDR3 contains 15 residues. The germline CDR1 and CDR2 sequences are SGHNT and YYREEE (reference sequence). As DNA, the CDR3 is TGTGCCAGCACCGTAGCGGGTGCGACCCGAGATACGCAGTATTTT. Its translation is CASTVAGATRDTQYF.

The chain recombines TRBV5-1 with TRBJ2-5, with 7 bases aligning to TRBD2. This CDR3 comprises 14 residues. V gave up 0 bases and J gave up 6 bases; unmatched junction bases: 5. Germline lookup yields CDR1 SGHRS and CDR2 YFSETQ. CDR3: CASSLAASGKTQYF. The CDR3 DNA follows: TGCGCCAGCAGCTTGGCGGCTAGCGGAAAGACCCAGTACTTC.

This clone was counted a single time. The chain links TRBV11-2 to TRBJ1-6, with 9 bases aligning to TRBD1. Losses at the gene ends were 4 bases for V and 7 bases for J; bases not matched to a gene: 5. Germline values: CDR1 SGHAT, CDR2 FQNNGV. The CDR3 is 15 residues long. This CDR3 is CASSSNRGRNSPLHF. As DNA, the CDR3 is TGTGCCAGCAGCTCCAACAGGGGGCGGAATTCACCCCTCCACTTT.

The chain employs TRBV11-2 and TRBJ2-7; maybe TRBD1 (6 bases). The CDR3 is 14 residues long. Deletions cut 6 bases from V and 5 bases from J, with 17 bases between. Per the germline V gene, CDR1 is SGHAT and CDR2 is FQNNGV. The CDR3 loop reads CASRDEGGWNEQYF. The DNA for the CDR3 is TGTGCCAGCAGAGATGAAGGGGGTTGGAACGAGCAGTACTTC.

Details on this clone: This specimen includes other DNA sequences encoding the same CDR3. The J gene is TRBJ2-1, the V gene TRBV6-4, with TRBD2 matching over 11 bases. Per germline, CDR1 MRHNA and CDR2 SNTAGT. The CDR3 is 15 residues long. With V trimmed by 0 bases and J by 6 bases, 1 base remained unmatched. The DNA for the CDR3 is TGTGCCAGCAGTGACTCTAGCGGGGGGGCCAATGAGCAGTTCTTC. Translated: CASSDSSGGANEQFF.